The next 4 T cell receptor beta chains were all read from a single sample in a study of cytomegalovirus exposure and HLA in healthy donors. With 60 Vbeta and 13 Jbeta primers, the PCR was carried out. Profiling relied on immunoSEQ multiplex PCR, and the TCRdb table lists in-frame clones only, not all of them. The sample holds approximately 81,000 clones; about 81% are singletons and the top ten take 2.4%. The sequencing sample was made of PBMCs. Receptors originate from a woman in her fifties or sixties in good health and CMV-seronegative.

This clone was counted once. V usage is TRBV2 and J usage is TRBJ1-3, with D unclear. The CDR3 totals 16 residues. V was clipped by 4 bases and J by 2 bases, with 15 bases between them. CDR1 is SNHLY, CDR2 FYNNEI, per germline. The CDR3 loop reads CASSVGRILTGNTIYF. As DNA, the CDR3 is TGTGCCAGCAGTGTTGGGAGGATATTAACTGGAAACACCATATATTTT.

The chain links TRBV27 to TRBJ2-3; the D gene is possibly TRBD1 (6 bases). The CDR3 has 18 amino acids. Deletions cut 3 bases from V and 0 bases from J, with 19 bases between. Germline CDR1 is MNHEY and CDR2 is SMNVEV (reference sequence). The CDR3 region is CASSFRQDSRFSTDTQYF. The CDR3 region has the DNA TGTGCCAGCAGTTTCCGACAGGACTCAAGGTTTAGCACAGATACGCAGTATTTT.

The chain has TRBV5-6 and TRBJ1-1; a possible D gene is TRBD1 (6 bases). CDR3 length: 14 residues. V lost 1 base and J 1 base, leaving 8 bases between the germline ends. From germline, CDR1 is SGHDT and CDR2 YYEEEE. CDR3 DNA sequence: TGTGCCAGCAGCTTGCAGGGGCCGAACACTGAAGCTTTCTTT. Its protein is CASSLQGPNTEAFF.

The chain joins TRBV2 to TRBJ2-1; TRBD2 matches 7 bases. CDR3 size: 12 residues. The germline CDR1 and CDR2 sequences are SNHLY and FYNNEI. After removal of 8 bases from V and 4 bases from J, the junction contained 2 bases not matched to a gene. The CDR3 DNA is TGTGCCAGCGCTAGCGGATACAATGAGCAGTTCTTC. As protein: CASASGYNEQFF.